These T cell receptor beta chains were read from a single sample in a study of beta chain features in type 1 diabetes. TCRdb's copy holds only in-frame clones and misses some; the assay was immunoSEQ multiplex PCR. The sample holds 850,000 to 900,000 clones, roughly 16% seen once. Sequences were obtained from naive CD4+ T cells from blood. These receptors were obtained from a young woman in good health. The CDR3 runs from the conserved cysteine through the conserved F or W. The D gene is left open where the match is weak. Only part of the rows carry a size: once, few, many, or a class if the clone is expanded.

TRBJ2-7	few	TRBV18	-	CASSSGNGPYEQYF	TGTGCCAGCTCATCCGGGAACGGACCCTACGAGCAGTACTTC
TRBJ2-7	-	TRBV28	-	CASSFQYSTYEQYF	TGTGCCAGCAGTTTTCAGTATTCGACCTACGAGCAGTACTTC
TRBJ2-7	-	TRBV5-1	-	CASRFEVVDEQYF	TGCGCCAGCAGATTTGAGGTAGTGGACGAGCAGTACTTC
TRBJ2-1	-	TRBV6-1	-	CASSESRYTYNEQFF	TGTGCCAGCAGTGAAAGCAGATACACCTACAATGAGCAGTTCTTC
TRBJ2-4	once	TRBV4-1	-	CASSQVLPEPQYF	TGCGCCAGCAGCCAAGTTTTACCGGAGCCTCAGTACTTC
TRBJ2-6	few	TRBV9	-	CASSVASGANVLTF	TGTGCCAGCAGCGTAGCCTCTGGGGCCAACGTCCTGACTTTC
TRBJ2-1	-	TRBV29-1	-	CSVVGLYNEQFF	TGCAGCGTTGTGGGACTCTACAATGAGCAGTTCTTC
TRBJ2-1	-	TRBV9	-	CASSVDTNNEQFF	TGTGCCAGCAGCGTAGACACTAACAATGAGCAGTTCTTC
TRBJ2-5	-	TRBV5-6	-	CASSTDTEETQYF	TGTGCCAGCAGCACTGACACGGAAGAGACCCAGTACTTC
TRBJ2-7	-	TRBV5-6	TRBD2	CASSPPDRGLAGAYEQYF	TGTGCCAGCAGCCCGCCAGACAGGGGACTAGCGGGAGCCTACGAGCAGTACTTC
TRBJ2-7	-	TRBV28	-	CASSFSWAGTQYF	TGTGCCAGCAGTTTTAGCTGGGCAGGGACGCAGTACTTC
TRBJ2-7	few	TRBV18	TRBD2	CASSPPGLGAYEQYF	TGTGCCAGCTCACCACCGGGACTAGGTGCCTACGAGCAGTACTTC
TRBJ2-7	few	TRBV29-1	-	CSPDRRTRTYEQYF	TGCAGCCCGGACAGAAGGACAAGAACCTACGAGCAGTACTTC
TRBJ2-7	few	TRBV6-5	-	CASSTTGEGGNEQYF	TGTGCCAGCAGTACAACAGGGGAGGGTGGAAACGAGCAGTACTTC
TRBJ2-2	-	TRBV28	-	CASFGSNTGELFF	TGTGCCAGCTTTGGTTCGAACACCGGGGAGCTGTTTTTT
TRBJ2-7	-	TRBV19	TRBD2	CASSTSGGVSYEQYF	TGTGCCAGTAGCACTAGCGGGGGGGTAAGCTACGAGCAGTACTTC
TRBJ2-1	few	TRBV7-2	-	CASSLGTHNEQFF	TGTGCCAGCAGCTTAGGGACACACAATGAGCAGTTCTTC
TRBJ1-5	few	TRBV14	TRBD1	CASPPGQGTNQPQHF	TGTGCCAGCCCCCCGGGACAGGGTACCAATCAGCCCCAGCATTTT
TRBJ2-1	-	TRBV5-1	TRBD2	CASSLGLAGGEQFF	TGCGCCAGCAGCTTGGGCCTAGCGGGAGGTGAGCAGTTCTTC
TRBJ2-7	few	TRBV9	-	CASSVDLGTEQYF	TGTGCCAGCAGCGTAGATTTAGGGACCGAGCAGTACTTC
TRBJ1-2	-	TRBV4-2	-	CASSQEWRGTYGYTF	TGTGCCAGCAGCCAAGAGTGGCGGGGTACCTATGGCTACACCTTC
TRBJ2-5	-	TRBV27	TRBD1	CASRLLGQGQETQYF	TGTGCCAGCAGATTACTCGGACAGGGCCAAGAGACCCAGTACTTC
TRBJ2-7	few	TRBV9	-	CASSVGTEDYEQYF	TGTGCCAGCAGCGTCGGGACGGAGGACTACGAGCAGTACTTC
TRBJ2-7	once	TRBV28	-	CASSPLGGSYEQYF	TGTGCCAGCAGTCCCCTTGGGGGATCCTACGAGCAGTACTTC
TRBJ2-3	-	TRBV6-6	TRBD2	CACELAGVGPDTQYF	TGTGCCTGCGAACTAGCGGGAGTGGGCCCAGATACGCAGTATTTT
TRBJ1-2	few	TRBV6-6	-	CASSRGGDYGYTF	TGTGCCAGCAGCAGGGGAGGTGACTATGGCTACACCTTC
TRBJ2-7	few	TRBV10-3	TRBD2	CAISKLRDYYYEQYF	TGTGCCATCAGTAAACTCCGGGACTACTACTACGAGCAGTACTTC
TRBJ2-2	-	TRBV28	-	CASSLLQGSGELFF	TGTGCCAGCAGTTTATTGCAAGGGTCCGGGGAGCTGTTTTTT
TRBJ2-7	few	TRBV7-2	-	CASSLTHTGEQYF	TGTGCCAGCAGCTTAACCCATACGGGCGAGCAGTACTTC
TRBJ1-4	-	TRBV4-2	-	CASSQDSAEKLFF	TGTGCCAGCAGCCAAGATTCAGCTGAAAAACTGTTTTTT
TRBJ2-1	-	TRBV7-9	TRBD2	CASSLALFLAGNEQFF	TGTGCCAGCAGCTTAGCGCTCTTCCTAGCGGGTAATGAGCAGTTCTTC
TRBJ2-5	few	TRBV5-1	TRBD2	CASSFGTKAGKETQYF	TGCGCCAGCAGCTTCGGGACTAAAGCGGGAAAGGAGACCCAGTACTTC
TRBJ2-1	few	TRBV6-6	-	CASSLPPQGSAEQFF	TGTGCCAGCAGCCTCCCTCCCCAGGGCTCGGCTGAGCAGTTCTTC
TRBJ2-4	many	TRBV28	-	CASRGGTAPPIQYF	TGTGCCAGCAGAGGAGGGACAGCGCCTCCCATTCAGTACTTC
TRBJ1-1	few	TRBV14	-	CASSQVTEAFF	TGTGCCAGCAGCCAAGTCACTGAAGCTTTCTTT
TRBJ1-5	-	TRBV19	-	CASLQQGRRGQPQHF	TGTGCCAGCCTTCAACAGGGACGGAGGGGTCAGCCCCAGCATTTT
TRBJ1-3	-	TRBV7-2	-	CASSSWATLAGNTIYF	TGTGCCAGCAGCTCATGGGCCACTCTCGCTGGAAACACCATATATTTT
TRBJ2-7	-	TRBV10-3	-	CAISAGDYEQYF	TGTGCCATCAGTGCGGGAGATTACGAGCAGTACTTC
TRBJ2-7	few	TRBV4-3	-	CASSQDTVLKSYEQYF	TGCGCCAGCAGCCAAGATACGGTCCTAAAATCCTACGAGCAGTACTTC
TRBJ2-7	-	TRBV11-2	-	CASSLDRVNSYEQYF	TGTGCCAGCAGCTTAGATCGGGTCAACTCCTACGAGCAGTACTTC
TRBJ1-2	-	TRBV4-2	-	CASSQPEITRYGYTF	TGTGCCAGCAGCCAGCCGGAGATTACCCGCTATGGCTACACCTTC
TRBJ2-1	few	TRBV20-1	-	CSADSGNEQFF	TGCAGTGCTGACAGTGGGAATGAGCAGTTCTTC
TRBJ1-4	-	TRBV4-2	TRBD1	CASSYRRAQGASVNEKLFF	TGTGCCAGCAGCTACCGAAGGGCACAGGGGGCAAGTGTTAATGAAAAACTGTTTTTT
TRBJ2-5	-	TRBV4-2	TRBD1	CASSPSNTGGPETQYF	TGTGCCAGCAGCCCCTCTAACACAGGGGGACCAGAGACCCAGTACTTC
TRBJ2-4	few	TRBV5-1	TRBD2	CASSYTSGRSKNIQYF	TGCGCCAGCAGTTATACTAGCGGGAGAAGCAAAAACATTCAGTACTTC